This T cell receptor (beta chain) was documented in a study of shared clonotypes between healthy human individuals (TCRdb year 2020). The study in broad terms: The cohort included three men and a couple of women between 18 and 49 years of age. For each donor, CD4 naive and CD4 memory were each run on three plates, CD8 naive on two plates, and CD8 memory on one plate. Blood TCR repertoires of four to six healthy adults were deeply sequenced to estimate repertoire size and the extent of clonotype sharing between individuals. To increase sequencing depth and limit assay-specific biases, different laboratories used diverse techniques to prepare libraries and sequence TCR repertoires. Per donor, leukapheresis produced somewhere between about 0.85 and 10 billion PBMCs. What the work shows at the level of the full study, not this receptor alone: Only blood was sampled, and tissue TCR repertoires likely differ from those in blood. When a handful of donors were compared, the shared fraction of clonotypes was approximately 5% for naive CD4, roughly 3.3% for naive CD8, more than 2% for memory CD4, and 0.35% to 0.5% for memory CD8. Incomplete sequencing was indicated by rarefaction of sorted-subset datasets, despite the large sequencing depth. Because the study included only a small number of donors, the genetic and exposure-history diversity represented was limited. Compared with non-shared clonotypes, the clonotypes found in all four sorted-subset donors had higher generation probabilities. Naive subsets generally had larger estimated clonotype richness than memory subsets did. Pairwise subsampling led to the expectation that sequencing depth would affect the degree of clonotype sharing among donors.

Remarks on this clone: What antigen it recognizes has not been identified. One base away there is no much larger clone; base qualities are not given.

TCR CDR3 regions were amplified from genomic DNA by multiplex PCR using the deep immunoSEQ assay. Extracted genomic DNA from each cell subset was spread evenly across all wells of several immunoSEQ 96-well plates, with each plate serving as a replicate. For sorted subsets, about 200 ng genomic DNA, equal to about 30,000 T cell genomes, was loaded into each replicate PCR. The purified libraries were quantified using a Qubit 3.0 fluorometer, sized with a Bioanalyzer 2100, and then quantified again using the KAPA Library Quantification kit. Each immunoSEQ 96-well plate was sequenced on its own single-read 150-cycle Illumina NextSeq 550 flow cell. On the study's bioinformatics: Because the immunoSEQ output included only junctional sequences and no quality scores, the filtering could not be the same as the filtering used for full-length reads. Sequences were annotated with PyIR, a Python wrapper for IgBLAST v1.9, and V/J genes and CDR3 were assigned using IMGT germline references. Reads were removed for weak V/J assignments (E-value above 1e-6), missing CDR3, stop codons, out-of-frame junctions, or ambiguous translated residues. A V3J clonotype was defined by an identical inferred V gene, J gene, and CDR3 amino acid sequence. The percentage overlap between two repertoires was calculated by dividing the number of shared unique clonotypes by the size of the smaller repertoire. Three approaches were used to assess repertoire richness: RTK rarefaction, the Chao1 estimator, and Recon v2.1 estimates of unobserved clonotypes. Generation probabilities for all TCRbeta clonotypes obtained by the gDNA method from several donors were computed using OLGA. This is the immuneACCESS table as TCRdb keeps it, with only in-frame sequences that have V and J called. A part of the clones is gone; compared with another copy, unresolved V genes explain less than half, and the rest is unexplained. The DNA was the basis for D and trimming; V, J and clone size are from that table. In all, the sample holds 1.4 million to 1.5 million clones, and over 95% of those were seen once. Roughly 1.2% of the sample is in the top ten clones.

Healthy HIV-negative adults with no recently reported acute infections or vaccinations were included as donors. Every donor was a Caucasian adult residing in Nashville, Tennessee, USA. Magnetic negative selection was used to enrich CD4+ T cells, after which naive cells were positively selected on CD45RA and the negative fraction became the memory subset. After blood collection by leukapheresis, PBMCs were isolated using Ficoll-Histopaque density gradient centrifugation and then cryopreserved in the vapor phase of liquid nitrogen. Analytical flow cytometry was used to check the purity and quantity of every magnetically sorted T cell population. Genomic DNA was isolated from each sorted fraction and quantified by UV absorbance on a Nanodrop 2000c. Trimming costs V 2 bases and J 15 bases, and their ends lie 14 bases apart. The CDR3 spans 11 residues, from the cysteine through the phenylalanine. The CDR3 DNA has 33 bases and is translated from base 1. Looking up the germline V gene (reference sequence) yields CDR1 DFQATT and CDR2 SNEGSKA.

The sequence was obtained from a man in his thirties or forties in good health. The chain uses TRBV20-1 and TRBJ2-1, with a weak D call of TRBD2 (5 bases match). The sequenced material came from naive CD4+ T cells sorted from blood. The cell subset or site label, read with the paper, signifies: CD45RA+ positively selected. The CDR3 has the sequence CSARPTGTRFF. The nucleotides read TGCAGTGCTAGACCCACCGGTACTAGGTTCTTC.